The entry below describes one T cell receptor beta chain. The target antigen is unknown. V shed 1 base and J 0 bases; nucleotides not matched to a gene: 5. The germline CDR1 and CDR2 sequences are MDHEN and SYDVKM. The CDR3 sequence is 18 residues long. The run of the v3.0 immunoSEQ assay was at survey level. Assay used: immunoSEQ multiplex PCR; TCRdb lists only in-frame clones, some missing. The sample holds under 45,000 clones; roughly four fifths are singletons and the top ten take around 5.9%. This entry belongs to a study of long-term antiretroviral therapy in people with HIV. Whole-study findings and limits: Sampling of blood ran from about 2004 to 2018, and older ART regimens were possibly in use.

The origin of this receptor is a man between 18 and 35 years old with HIV. This chain uses TRBV28 with TRBJ2-1; TRBD2 matches 11 bases. The sequencing used unsorted PBMCs, collected 1 year after starting antiretroviral therapy. The CDR3, as DNA: TGTGCCAGCAGTTTATTCACTACTAGCGGGAGCTCCTACAATGAGCAGTTCTTC. The encoded protein is CASSLFTTSGSSYNEQFF.